This TCR beta chain was sequenced during a study of blood T cell repertoires in COVID-19. Germline lookup yields CDR1 GTSNPN and CDR2 SVGIG (reference sequence). J lost 5 bases, V lost 3 bases, and 3 bases had no gene match. This CDR3 has 13 residues. As originally analysed: For nucleated cells, counts were estimated from reference gene primer amplification. Repertoires were generated with immunoSEQ multiplex PCR, while TCRdb's copy carries only in-frame clones and drops some. The V and J calls and clone size were taken over from that table, and D and trimming were inferred from the DNA. The data show approximately 140,000 clones, 65% to 80% seen once.

The rearrangement uses TRBV30 and TRBJ1-1; 10 bases agree with TRBD1. Sequenced material: peripheral blood. The receptor was derived from a man over 45 with acute or convalescent COVID-19. The CDR3 sequence: CAWRDRGWTEAFF. Here the CDR3 DNA reads TGTGCCTGGAGGGACAGGGGGTGGACTGAAGCTTTCTTT.